This T cell receptor (beta chain) was observed in a study of neoadjuvant nivolumab and ipilimumab in lung cancer (TCRdb year 2020). With respect to the entire study: Nivolumab was given at 3 mg/kg intravenously on days 1, 15 and 29, and the combination arm added ipilimumab 1 mg/kg on day 1 only. For each study arm, the primary endpoint of the trial was the rate of major pathologic response (MPR) in the intention-to-treat population. The trial treated about 45 patients with operable NSCLC: some 23 were randomized to nivolumab monotherapy and some 20 to nivolumab plus ipilimumab. TCR repertoires in pretherapy (baseline) peripheral blood were compared with TCR repertoires in tumors resected at surgery after neoadjuvant immune checkpoint blockade. Matched pretherapy and resected tumor pairs were analyzed from seven patients, of whom four had been treated with nivolumab and three with nivolumab plus ipilimumab. The research as a whole found: A small number of samples was subjected to TCR sequencing. A positive correlation was observed between pretherapy blood TCR richness and richness in tumors resected after neoadjuvant therapy (Spearman R of about 0.8). There was no significant correlation between TCR clonality and pathologic tumor regression, and just a single major-pathologic-response sample was available for the clonality-regression analysis. Tumor T-cell richness and clonality rose from pretherapy to surgery in three of three dual-therapy tumors but in only two of four nivolumab-treated tumors. Greater TCR richness and clonality were observed in resected tumors than in tumor-adjacent uninvolved lung, and increases were observed in more dual-therapy-treated tumors.

To note about this clone: The specificity of this receptor is unknown. No base quality values were provided; no much bigger clone lies one nucleotide off.

There are 13 amino acids in the CDR3, from cysteine to phenylalanine inclusive. Just the 39-base CDR3 DNA is kept, in frame starting at base 1. Trimming at the junction amounts to 8 bases on V and 1 base on J, and the germline ends lie 11 bases apart. The CDR1 and CDR2 encoded by the germline V gene are SNHLY and FYNNEI. The library was generated by the immunoSEQ multiplex PCR assay. Turning to the authors' computational methods: Repertoires were summarized in terms of richness and clonality, and significantly expanded and contracted clones between pre- and post-therapy samples were identified. Sourced from immuneACCESS, this table was stored by TCRdb with only in-frame sequences that have V and J called. A share of the clones is absent; for the studies checked, an unresolved V gene accounts for under half, and the remainder has no known explanation. The V and J calls and the clone size are those of that table, but D and trimming were determined from the DNA. Within this sample are tens of thousands of clones, with about 85% of them counted one time only. The ten most abundant clones make up roughly 6% of the sample.

The time point label on this specimen signifies: pretherapy, before neoadjuvant immune checkpoint inhibitors. The samples were taken from NEOSTAR, a phase 2 randomized trial in operable NSCLC that tested neoadjuvant nivolumab or nivolumab plus ipilimumab, followed by surgery. The sample was peripheral blood, taken before neoadjuvant nivolumab, alone or with ipilimumab. The sequence is built from TRBV2 and TRBJ1-1; no D segment can be confidently identified. This receptor was taken from an adult with non-small cell lung cancer. The CDR3 here reads CASQGDSNTEAFF. The DNA sequence reads TGTGCCAGCCAAGGAGACTCGAACACTGAAGCTTTCTTT.